The T cell receptor (beta chain) under discussion was sequenced for a study of T cell repertoires in cytomegalovirus infection. Study background: The authors relied on CMV epitopes, both recently identified HLA-C-restricted and well-studied HLA-B-restricted. It was the public TCR beta signatures that indicated both CMV infection and matching HLA type. Study-wide results and caveats: What dominated the ex vivo response were HLA-C-restricted CMV-specific TCR beta clonotypes. Public TCR beta family frequency separated CMV-and-HLA carriers, including in an independent cohort.

A word on this clonotype: The target antigen is unknown.

TCRdb reprocessed the reads via MiXCR and lists one record per CDR3 protein. The sample gives about 57,000 distinct CDR3 sequences, roughly a fifth of which show up once; around 72% is in the top ten. CDR1 and CDR2 from the germline V gene are MNHEY and SVGAGI. The CDR3 is 16 amino acids. With 0 bases clipped from V and 3 bases from J, the junction kept 4 bases outside the gene matches. The sequences come from CD8+ T cells from cultured PBMCs, collected from culture after CMV antigen stimulation. This chain joins TRBV6-5 and TRBJ1-4; 7 bases fit TRBD1. The TCR was taken from a human donor in good health (CMV status not recorded). Some clones in this sample may be carry-over from other donors' samples. The CDR3 DNA follows: TGTGCCAGCAGTTACTCGACGACAGGGCCTAATGAAAAACTGTTTTTT. It yields the protein CASSYSTTGPNEKLFF.